The 14 T cell receptor beta chains presented below share a single source sample, sequenced in a study of human T cells and chemical hapten exposure. MiXCR was run by TCRdb on the RACE reads, yielding one entry per CDR3 protein. Among 300,000 to 400,000 distinct CDR3 sequences listed, roughly 4.6% were seen once. As to time point: pre-sensitization, week 0. Documented treatment: therapeutic diphenylcyclopropenone sensitization with weekly scalp DPC. The material sequenced was whole blood, taken in connection with sensitization to the hapten diphenylcyclopropenone (DPC). These receptors were obtained from a woman in her forties or fifties with alopecia areata. Some clones in this sample may be carry-over from other donors' samples.

At least ten counts were recorded for this clonotype. V gene TRBV9 combines with J gene TRBJ2-7; the match to TRBD1 covers 7 bases. Germline CDR1 SGDLS, CDR2 YYNGEE. The CDR3 covers 15 residues. The J segment lost 0 bases and the V segment lost 3 bases, leaving 6 bases of the junction unmatched. Here the CDR3 DNA reads TGTGCCAGCAGCGGACAGGGCGGAAGCTCCTACGAGCAGTACTTC. Protein sequence: CASSGQGGSSYEQYF.

This clonotype has at least ten counts. This chain connects TRBV6-6 to TRBJ2-3; the match to TRBD2 covers 11 bases. CDR3 length: 12 residues. Germline loops: CDR1 MNHNY, CDR2 SVGAGI (reference sequence). The V and J ends lost 11 bases and 11 bases, in that order; junction bases with no gene match: 9. The CDR3 loop is CAVRLAGLEQYF. CDR3 bases: TGTGCCGTCCGACTAGCGGGGCTCGAGCAGTATTTT.

This clonotype was detected ten times or more. V usage is TRBV4-1 and J usage is TRBJ2-7, with D unresolved. Germline V gene lookup returns CDR1 MGHRA and CDR2 YSYEKL. CDR3 length: 16 residues. V gave up 0 bases and J gave up 3 bases, with 15 bases separating them. Here the CDR3 DNA reads TGCGCCAGCAGCCAAGATATTCTGAGTCCCGGCTACGAGCAGTACTTC. Translating it yields CASSQDILSPGYEQYF.

This clonotype was seen ten or more times. This chain uses TRBV29-1 with TRBJ2-7; weak D call: TRBD2 (5 bases). The CDR3 spans 13 residues. From germline, CDR1 is SQVTM and CDR2 ANQGSEA. V was cut by 7 bases and J by 0 bases, with 13 bases left in between. This CDR3 is CSDGEWGSYEQYF. As DNA, the CDR3 is TGCAGCGACGGGGAGTGGGGCTCCTACGAGCAGTACTTC.

This clonotype occurred many times. The chain links TRBV7-9 to TRBJ2-7; 7 bases line up with TRBD1. This CDR3 contains 14 residues. The trim removed 6 bases at V and 0 bases at J, leaving 5 bases unmatched. Looked up from germline, CDR1 is SEHNR and CDR2 is FQNEAQ (reference sequence). CDR3 coding DNA: TGTGCCAGCAGTTTCAGGGGGAGCTCCTACGAGCAGTACTTC. Its protein product is CASSFRGSSYEQYF. Combining the CDR3 with reference TRBV7-9 and TRBJ2-7 gives the whole variable domain DTGVSQNPRHKITKRGQNVTFRCDPISEHNRLYWYRQTLGQGPEFLTYFQNEAQLEKSRLLSDRFSAERPKGSFSTLEIQRTEQGDSAMYLCASSFRGSSYEQYFGPGTRLTVT.

This clonotype was seen a few times. The chain has TRBV4-1 and TRBJ1-4; D not resolved. Germline CDR1 MGHRA, CDR2 YSYEKL. V was clipped by 0 bases and J by 2 bases, with 13 bases between them. The CDR3 is 17 residues long. The CDR3 coding sequence is TGCGCCAGCAGCCAAGAGGGAGCGCGGGCTACTAATGAAAAACTGTTTTTT. Amino acid sequence: CASSQEGARATNEKLFF.

This clonotype appeared a few times. The chain carries TRBV6-5 and TRBJ1-6; no reliable D call. Germline V lookup: CDR1 MNHEY, CDR2 SVGAGI. This CDR3 region has 17 residues. The V end was cut by 2 bases, the J end by 0 bases, with 11 bases between. CDR3 sequence: CASSYETSSSYNSPLHF. The CDR3 DNA is TGTGCCAGCAGTTACGAGACTTCCAGCTCCTATAATTCACCCCTCCACTTT.

The sample holds many counts of this clonotype. The chain joins TRBV14 to TRBJ1-2; D remains unclear. CDR1 and CDR2 (germline): SGHDN, FVKESK. The CDR3 spans 17 residues. The V gene lost 1 base and the J gene lost 4 bases, with 19 bases spanning the gap. DNA for the CDR3: TGTGCCAGCAGCCAAGGCCCACAGAAGGCGGTCTCCTATGGCTACACCTTC. It is translated as CASSQGPQKAVSYGYTF.

This clonotype has more than one count but fewer than ten. The chain joins TRBV19 to TRBJ2-2; unclear D gene. V gave up 5 bases and J gave up 7 bases, with 14 bases separating them. The CDR3 is 14 residues long. In germline, CDR1 is LNHDA, CDR2 SQIVND (reference sequence). The CDR3 loop reads CASSAGRTYGELFF. In DNA form, the CDR3 reads TGTGCCAGTAGTGCCGGACGGACCTACGGGGAGCTGTTTTTT.

This clonotype was seen more than once but under ten times. This chain joins TRBV12-3 or TRBV12-4 and TRBJ1-6, with D possibly TRBD1 on 5 matching bases. Trimming took 6 bases from V and 7 from J, leaving 13 bases between them. The CDR3 consists of 14 residues. This CDR3 reads CASSQGSGNSPLHF. The CDR3 nucleotides read TGTGCCAGCAGCCAGGGTAGCGGCAATTCACCCCTCCACTTT.

In its sample, this clonotype was seen many times. The chain joins TRBV6-6 to TRBJ1-1; D remains ambiguous. V was trimmed by 5 bases and J by 0 bases, leaving 10 bases between them. The CDR3 consists of 14 residues. Germline V gene sequence: CDR1 MNHNY, CDR2 SVGAGI (reference sequence). DNA of the CDR3: TGTGCCAGCAGTCCCAGTCGAATGAACACTGAAGCTTTCTTT. Translated, it gives CASSPSRMNTEAFF.

This clonotype has a count of ten or more. The J gene is TRBJ2-1, the V gene TRBV29-1; 7 bases match TRBD2. Germline V gene sequence: CDR1 SQVTM, CDR2 ANQGSEA. The CDR3 is 12 amino acids. The CDR3 nucleotides read TGCAGTAGCGGGTCACCTGACAATGAGCAGTTCTTC. It encodes CSSGSPDNEQFF.

V usage is TRBV10-3 and J usage is TRBJ2-2; D might be TRBD1 (5 bases). V dropped 3 bases and J dropped 7 bases, with 9 bases sitting between them. Germline CDR1 ENHRY, CDR2 SYGVKD. The CDR3 sequence is 13 residues long. The CDR3 DNA reads as TGTGCCATCAGTGAATACAGGTTCGGGGAGCTGTTTTTT. Translating gives CAISEYRFGELFF.

This clonotype was counted ten times or more. The rearrangement uses TRBV11-2 and TRBJ2-7; 9 bases agree with TRBD1. With 5 bases clipped from V and 4 bases from J, the junction kept 9 bases outside the gene matches. The CDR3 covers 15 residues. The germline gives CDR1 SGHAT, CDR2 FQNNGV. CDR3: CASSPGQGRRYEQYF. The CDR3 DNA sequence: TGTGCCAGCAGCCCCGGACAGGGGAGGAGGTACGAGCAGTACTTC.